This TCR beta chain appears in the sequencing data of a study of T cell responses to AZD1222 COVID-19 vaccine. For the study at large: Pooling of second doses given at about 4 or about 12 weeks was done.

On this clone itself: Its antigen is unidentified.

Produced via immunoSEQ multiplex PCR; TCRdb's table is partial and in-frame only. Among 75,000 to 100,000 clones listed, about 88% were seen once. CDR1 is SGHVS and CDR2 is FQNEAQ in the germline V gene. The CDR3 is made up of 15 amino acids. Trimming at V came to 5 bases and at J to 7 bases, leaving 8 bases not matched to a gene. Study observations and caveats: Receipt of two AZD1222 doses was followed by a rise in Spike-specific TCR breadth and depth. White British ancestry dominated among donors, who included more females, and clonal diversity was possibly underestimated.

The receptor was isolated from an adult in good health. Sequenced material: peripheral blood, taken on day 0 of AZD1222 vaccination. This chain joins TRBV7-8 and TRBJ1-4; TRBD1 agrees at 9 bases. CDR3 loop: CASSTGQGGGEKLFF. The CDR3 bases are TGTGCCAGCAGCACGGGACAGGGAGGTGGTGAAAAACTGTTTTTT.